Listed below are T cell receptor beta chains from one sample, sequenced in a study of OX40 agonist ivuxolimab in advanced cancers. Assay used: immunoSEQ multiplex PCR; TCRdb lists only in-frame clones, some missing. This sample has roughly 70,000 clones, with around 85% found just once. Sample: CD4+ or CD8+ T cells sorted from blood, taken in a trial of the OX40 agonist ivuxolimab. Receptors were obtained from an adult with an advanced solid tumor such as melanoma, head and neck, liver or kidney cancer. Each CDR3 is given with its conserved first and last residue. Fields, in order: V gene, J gene, clone size, D gene, CDR3 protein, CDR3 DNA. The D gene is left open where the match is weak. Rows may omit the clone size; those that give it use once, few, many or a size class.

TRBV19,TRBJ2-1,.,TRBD2,CASRWVPGTSGGGNYNEQFF,TGTGCCAGTAGATGGGTCCCAGGGACTAGCGGGGGGGGAAACTACAATGAGCAGTTCTTC
TRBV1,TRBJ2-6,.,.,CTSSQDGQRVSSGANVLTF,TGCACCAGCAGCCAAGACGGACAGAGGGTCTCCTCTGGGGCCAACGTCCTGACTTTC
TRBV15,TRBJ1-4,.,TRBD1,CATSRGTGVDEKLFF,TGTGCCACCAGCAGGGGTACAGGGGTCGATGAAAAACTGTTTTTT
TRBV9,TRBJ2-5,.,TRBD2,CASSATSGRGGIVTQYF,TGTGCCAGCAGCGCGACTAGCGGGAGAGGGGGGATCGTGACCCAGTACTTC
TRBV18,TRBJ1-5,.,TRBD1,CASSPKETGGGQPQHF,TGTGCCAGCTCACCAAAAGAGACAGGGGGGGGGCAGCCCCAGCATTTT
TRBV11-3,TRBJ2-5,.,TRBD1,CASSSGTGGRETQYF,TGTGCCAGCAGCTCCGGGACAGGGGGTCGAGAGACCCAGTACTTC
TRBV18,TRBJ2-5,.,.,CASSPRTIDSRIQETQYF,TGTGCCAGCTCACCCCGGACTATCGACTCTCGCATCCAAGAGACCCAGTACTTC
TRBV7-8,TRBJ1-3,.,.,CASSHRTVSGNTIYF,TGTGCCAGCAGCCACCGGACAGTCTCTGGAAACACCATATATTTT
TRBV5-4,TRBJ2-1,once,.,CASSGGWSSYNEQFF,TGTGCCAGCAGTGGCGGGTGGAGCTCCTACAATGAGCAGTTCTTC
TRBV4-2,TRBJ1-4,.,.,CASSQVGAENEKLFF,TGTGCCAGCAGCCAAGTGGGGGCGGAAAATGAAAAACTGTTTTTT
TRBV2,TRBJ1-1,.,.,CASSEEYGAFF,TGTGCCAGCAGTGAAGAGTACGGAGCTTTCTTT